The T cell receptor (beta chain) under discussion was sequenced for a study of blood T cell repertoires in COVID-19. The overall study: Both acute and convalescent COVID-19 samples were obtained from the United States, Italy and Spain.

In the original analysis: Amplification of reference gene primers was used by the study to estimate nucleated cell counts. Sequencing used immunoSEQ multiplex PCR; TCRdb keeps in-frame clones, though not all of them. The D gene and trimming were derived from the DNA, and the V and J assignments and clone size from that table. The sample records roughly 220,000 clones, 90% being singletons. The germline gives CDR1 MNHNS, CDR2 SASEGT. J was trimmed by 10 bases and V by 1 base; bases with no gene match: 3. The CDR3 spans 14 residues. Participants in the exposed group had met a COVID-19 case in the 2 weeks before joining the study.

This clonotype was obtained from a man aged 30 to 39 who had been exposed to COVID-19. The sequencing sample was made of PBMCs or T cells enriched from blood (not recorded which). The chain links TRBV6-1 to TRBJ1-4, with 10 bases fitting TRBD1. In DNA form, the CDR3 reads TGTGCCAGCAGTGAAGTGCGGACAGGGGGAAAACTGTTTTTT. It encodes CASSEVRTGGKLFF.